This entry lists 32 T cell receptor beta chains sequenced from one sample in a study of blood T cell repertoires in COVID-19. TCRdb keeps only in-frame clones here, not all; method: immunoSEQ multiplex PCR. Of about 310,000 clones listed, approximately 90% are singletons. Sequenced input: PBMCs or T cells enriched from blood (not recorded which). The source is a woman in her forties who had recovered from COVID-19.

The CDR3 DNA is TGTGCCAGCACTTCGATCGCAGGCTACGAGCAGTACTTC. Protein sequence: CASTSIAGYEQYF. The chain combines TRBV19 with TRBJ2-7; D is unresolved. The germline V gene has CDR1 LNHDA and CDR2 SQIVND (reference sequence). Trimming removed 9 bases at V and 3 bases at J, with 15 bases between. The length of the CDR3 is 13 residues.

This rearrangement joins TRBV12-3 or TRBV12-4 to TRBJ2-1, with D hard to call. CDR3 length: 12 amino acids. Trimming left V 3 bases short and J 5 bases short, with 5 bases between. The CDR3: CASSFPNNEQFF. The CDR3 coding sequence is TGTGCCAGCAGTTTTCCAAACAATGAGCAGTTCTTC.

The chain employs TRBV7-9 and TRBJ2-5, with 14 bases lining up with TRBD2. CDR3 length: 16 amino acids. V shed 5 bases and J 4 bases; nucleotides not matched to a gene: 6. Germline CDR1 SEHNR, CDR2 FQNEAQ (reference sequence). For the CDR3, the DNA is TGTGCCAGCAGCCATAGGACTAGCGGGGGGAGAGAGACCCAGTACTTC. Protein sequence: CASSHRTSGGRETQYF.

This chain joins TRBV11-3 and TRBJ2-5, with 7 bases lining up with TRBD2. This CDR3 has 15 residues. The trim removed 2 bases at V and 1 base at J, leaving 4 bases unmatched. From germline, CDR1 is SGHNT and CDR2 YENEEA. This CDR3 is CASSLIGLGQETQYF. In nucleotides, the CDR3 is TGTGCCAGCAGCTTAATTGGACTAGGCCAAGAGACCCAGTACTTC.

The rearrangement joins TRBV28 to TRBJ2-7; 10 bases line up with TRBD1. The V gene end was trimmed by 8 bases and the J gene end by 2 bases; junction bases not matched to a gene: 12. Germline assignment: CDR1 MDHEN and CDR2 SYDVKM. This CDR3 is 16 amino acids long. CDR3 sequence reads: CASETGGQVRAYEQYF. In DNA form, the CDR3 reads TGTGCCAGCGAGACAGGGGGCCAGGTTCGAGCCTACGAGCAGTACTTC.

The J gene is TRBJ2-5, the V gene TRBV7-8; D unclear. V lost 0 bases to trimming and J lost 5 bases, with 10 bases between them. The CDR3 has 14 residues. Germline V gene lookup returns CDR1 SGHVS and CDR2 FQNEAQ. The CDR3 protein is CASSLAWLSETQYF. The CDR3 nucleotides are TGTGCCAGCAGCTTAGCATGGCTGTCGGAGACCCAGTACTTC.

This clone was seen only once. This CDR3 reads CASSTGAGGNTIYF. As DNA, the CDR3 is TGTGCCAGCAGTACTGGGGCGGGAGGAAACACCATATATTTT. The chain uses TRBV28 and TRBJ1-3; D may be TRBD1 (5 bases). The V gene lost 5 bases and the J gene lost 4 bases, with 12 bases spanning the gap. There are 14 residues in the CDR3. Germline values: CDR1 MDHEN, CDR2 SYDVKM.

V gene TRBV7-9 combines with J gene TRBJ2-3, with 8 bases identical to TRBD2. The junction had 10 bases not matched to a gene; V was cut back by 5 bases and J by 6 bases. This CDR3 is 15 amino acids long. The germline V gene encodes CDR1 SEHNR and CDR2 FQNEAQ (reference sequence). The CDR3 region has the DNA TGTGCCAGCAGCCGCCTCGGGGGGGGGACCGATACGCAGTATTTT. As protein: CASSRLGGGTDTQYF.

The V gene is TRBV4-3, the J gene TRBJ1-4, with 7 bases that match TRBD1. V gave up 1 base and J gave up 0 bases; unmatched junction bases: 5. The CDR3 is 17 amino acids. Germline CDR1 reads LGHNA; CDR2 reads YSLEER. In DNA, the CDR3 is TGCGCCAGCAGCCAAGGATACAGGGGATCAACTAATGAAAAACTGTTTTTT. It encodes CASSQGYRGSTNEKLFF.

This clone showed up just once. The genes are TRBV5-4 and TRBJ2-7, with D possibly matching TRBD2 (5 bases). The V and J ends lost 7 bases and 6 bases respectively, with 14 bases between them. The CDR3 has 12 residues. CDR1 and CDR2 (germline): SGHNT, YYREEE (reference sequence). DNA of the CDR3: TGTGCCAGCGGGAGTTCTTCCCGCGAGCAGTACTTC. It codes for CASGSSSREQYF. Using reference TRBV5-4 and TRBJ2-7 for the parts outside the CDR3, the full variable domain is ETGVTQSPTHLIKTRGQQVTLRCSSQSGHNTVSWYQQALGQGPQFIFQYYREEENGRGNFPPRFSGLQFPNYSSELNVNALELDDSALYLCASGSSSREQYFGPGTRLTVT.

V gene TRBV28 combines with J gene TRBJ2-7, with TRBD1 identical over 7 bases. This CDR3 region has 14 residues. With 11 bases clipped from V and 2 bases from J, the junction kept 12 bases outside the gene matches. The germline V gene encodes CDR1 MDHEN and CDR2 SYDVKM. The CDR3 protein is CAWSTGILAYEQYF. DNA of the CDR3: TGTGCCTGGTCGACAGGGATTTTAGCCTACGAGCAGTACTTC.

J is TRBJ2-6 and V is TRBV29-1; 10 bases agree with TRBD1. Germline V lookup: CDR1 SQVTM, CDR2 ANQGSEA. The trim removed 3 bases at V and 4 bases at J, leaving 6 bases unmatched. The CDR3 length is 16 residues. The CDR3 DNA follows: TGCAGCGTTGAGGGACAGGGGTTGTGGGGGGCCAACGTCCTGACTTTC. It yields the protein CSVEGQGLWGANVLTF.

This clone showed up just once. V gene TRBV3-1 (or the pseudogene TRBV3-2) combines with J gene TRBJ2-7; D may be TRBD2 (6 bases). The germline V gene encodes CDR1 LGHDT and CDR2 YNNKEL (reference sequence). The CDR3 sequence is 19 residues long. V gave up 4 bases and J gave up 1 base, with 26 bases separating them. Here the CDR3 reads CASSRGDWRVGTPSYEQYF. CDR3 bases: TGTGCCAGCAGCCGGGGGGACTGGCGGGTTGGTACCCCTTCCTACGAGCAGTACTTC.

Only one count was recorded for this clone. This chain links TRBV24-1 with TRBJ2-2, with 8 bases that match TRBD1. The V gene end was trimmed by 3 bases and the J gene end by 5 bases; junction bases not matched to a gene: 7. CDR1 KGHDR and CDR2 SFDVKD come from the germline V gene. The CDR3 contains 16 residues. In DNA form, the CDR3 reads TGTGCCACCAGTGATATCGACAGGGGAAATACCGGGGAGCTGTTTTTT. Its translation is CATSDIDRGNTGELFF.

The rearrangement uses TRBV4-3 and TRBJ2-7, with 9 bases identical to TRBD2. After removal of 1 base from V and 0 bases from J, the junction contained 7 bases not matched to a gene. In germline, CDR1 is LGHNA, CDR2 YSLEER. The CDR3 sequence is 17 residues long. In DNA, the CDR3 is TGCGCCAGCAGCCAAGGGGGAGCGGGAGGCCCCTCCTACGAGCAGTACTTC. The encoded protein is CASSQGGAGGPSYEQYF.

The chain joins TRBV24-1 to TRBJ2-5, with 9 nucleotides matching TRBD2. This CDR3 region has 15 residues. Germline trimming cut 5 bases from V and 1 base from J; bases unmatched to any gene: 4. Germline V gene data show CDR1 as KGHDR and CDR2 as SFDVKD. The CDR3 here is CATSGASGAQETQYF. The CDR3 DNA reads TGTGCCACCAGTGGGGCTAGCGGGGCCCAAGAGACCCAGTACTTC.

This clone was detected a few times. The J gene is TRBJ2-7, the V gene TRBV12-5; TRBD2 matches 11 bases. CDR1 and CDR2 from the germline V gene are LGHNT and FRNRAP. CDR3 size: 19 residues. Germline trimming cut 1 base from V and 0 bases from J; bases unmatched to any gene: 11. CDR3 loop: CASGLGMGLAEIGSYEQYF. For the CDR3, the DNA is TGTGCTAGTGGTTTGGGGATGGGACTAGCGGAGATCGGCTCCTACGAGCAGTACTTC. The entire variable domain, with the rest obtained from reference TRBV12-5 and TRBJ2-7, is as follows: DARVTQTPRHKVTEMGQEVTMRCQPILGHNTVFWYRQTMMQGLELLAYFRNRAPLDDSGMPKDRFSAEMPDATLATLKIQPSEPRDSAVYFCASGLGMGLAEIGSYEQYFGPGTRLTVT.

The chain has TRBV7-9 and TRBJ2-7, with TRBD1 identical over 7 bases. V lost 5 bases and J lost 0; bases outside the gene matches: 7. This CDR3 contains 15 residues. Germline V gene data show CDR1 as SEHNR and CDR2 as FQNEAQ (reference sequence). CDR3 sequence (DNA): TGTGCCAGCAGCCTCAAGGACAGGAGCTCCTACGAGCAGTACTTC. Translation gives CASSLKDRSSYEQYF. Full variable domain (missing parts from reference TRBV7-9 and TRBJ2-7): DTGVSQNPRHKITKRGQNVTFRCDPISEHNRLYWYRQTLGQGPEFLTYFQNEAQLEKSRLLSDRFSAERPKGSFSTLEIQRTEQGDSAMYLCASSLKDRSSYEQYFGPGTRLTVT.

The rearrangement joins TRBV25-1 to TRBJ1-1; D unclear. V lost 1 base and J 1 base, leaving 10 bases between the germline ends. This CDR3 spans 15 amino acids. Germline lookup yields CDR1 MGHDK and CDR2 SYGVNS. The CDR3 loop reads CASSESLAGNTEAFF. As DNA, the CDR3 is TGTGCCAGCAGTGAATCTTTGGCAGGGAACACTGAAGCTTTCTTT.

This clone was observed once. The rearrangement uses TRBV30 and TRBJ2-7; TRBD1 is a possible D gene (6 bases). CDR3 size: 14 residues. Germline loops: CDR1 GTSNPN, CDR2 SVGIG (reference sequence). The ends were cut back, 5 bases at V and 2 bases at J, with 16 bases in the middle. CDR3 in DNA: TGTGCCTGGTCCATCCTCAGGGGAGCCTACGAGCAGTACTTC. Translation: CAWSILRGAYEQYF.

The chain links TRBV12-3 or TRBV12-4 to TRBJ1-1; D is ambiguous. V lost 6 bases and J lost 1, with 9 bases in between. The length of the CDR3 is 13 residues. As DNA, the CDR3 is TGTGCCAGCAGATTTCAGGAGAACACTGAAGCTTTCTTT. It encodes CASRFQENTEAFF.

This clone occurred a few times. The chain is built from TRBV18 and TRBJ1-3, with TRBD1 as a possible D gene (5 bases). Trimming removed 3 bases at V and 3 bases at J, with 15 bases between. Germline CDR1 and CDR2: KGHSH and LQKENI. The CDR3 runs to 16 residues. The CDR3 bases are TGTGCCAGCTCACCCGACGCGGGGCCTGGTGGAAACACCATATATTTT. This gives the protein CASSPDAGPGGNTIYF.

CDR3 loop: CASSSRPTDTQYF. The CDR3 region has the DNA TGTGCCAGCAGTTCGCGGCCCACAGATACGCAGTATTTT. The chain couples TRBV6-5 to TRBJ2-3; unclear D gene. Germline V CDR1 and CDR2: MNHEY, SVGAGI. V was clipped by 4 bases and J by 2 bases, with 7 bases between them. This CDR3 region has 13 residues.

The chain combines TRBV4-1 with TRBJ1-1; D possibly corresponds to TRBD1 (5 bases). The CDR3 is 15 residues long. V lost 0 bases and J lost 4, with 12 bases in between. Looked up from germline, CDR1 is MGHRA and CDR2 is YSYEKL. In DNA form, the CDR3 reads TGCGCCAGCAGCCAAGATGGGGGGGGTCGCACTGAAGCTTTCTTT. It yields the protein CASSQDGGGRTEAFF.

This chain connects TRBV5-6 to TRBJ2-2, with a possible D match to TRBD2 (6 bases). The CDR3 has 17 amino acids. Trimming stripped 4 bases from V and 1 base from J, with 17 bases between. From germline, CDR1 is SGHDT and CDR2 YYEEEE. The CDR3 is CASSRQRGALNTGELFF. CDR3 DNA: TGTGCCAGCAGCCGCCAACGCGGGGCTTTGAACACCGGGGAGCTGTTTTTT.

The rearrangement joins TRBV7-9 to TRBJ2-2; possibly TRBD1 for D (6 bases). Germline V CDR1 and CDR2: SEHNR, FQNEAQ (reference sequence). With 4 bases removed from V and 4 bases from J, the gap between germline ends came to 19 bases. The CDR3 extends over 17 amino acids. The CDR3 nucleotides read TGTGCCAGCAGCTCTACAGGGAGTTGGGGCTTCACCGGGGAGCTGTTTTTT. Translated: CASSSTGSWGFTGELFF.

The chain joins TRBV19 to TRBJ2-6; no clear D. Germline V gene data show CDR1 as LNHDA and CDR2 as SQIVND (reference sequence). The CDR3 extends over 16 amino acids. Between the trimmed V and J ends, which lost 0 bases and 0 bases, there was a span of 6 bases. The CDR3 protein is CASSIETGSGANVLTF. Written as DNA, the CDR3 is TGTGCCAGTAGTATAGAGACTGGCTCTGGGGCCAACGTCCTGACTTTC.

V usage is TRBV18 and J usage is TRBJ1-2; the D is unclear. V lost 3 bases, J lost 6 bases, and 17 bases lay in between. Germline CDR1 is KGHSH and CDR2 is LQKENI. The CDR3 consists of 15 residues. The CDR3 bases are TGTGCCAGCTCACCTCCCGGGTCCTTGCGAAATGGCTACACCTTC. Its translation: CASSPPGSLRNGYTF.

The genes are TRBV18 and TRBJ2-5; 8 bases are shared with TRBD1. The V and J ends lost 6 bases and 5 bases, in that order; junction bases with no gene match: 11. This CDR3 comprises 15 residues. The germline V gene encodes CDR1 KGHSH and CDR2 LQKENI. The DNA of the CDR3 is TGTGCCAGCTCCCCCCAGAGACAGGGGTCGGAGACCCAGTACTTC. Its protein product is CASSPQRQGSETQYF.

The chain employs TRBV9 and TRBJ1-4, with D possibly TRBD1 on 6 matching bases. The CDR3 is 14 residues long. The V gene's germline CDR1 is SGDLS and CDR2 YYNGEE. Trimming took 4 bases from V and 5 from J, leaving 12 bases between them. CDR3 bases: TGTGCCAGCAGCTATGGACAGTCGAATGAAAAACTGTTTTTT. Encoded protein: CASSYGQSNEKLFF.

This chain uses TRBV9 with TRBJ2-1, with a possible D match to TRBD1 (6 bases). Germline loops: CDR1 SGDLS, CDR2 YYNGEE. The V end was cut by 4 bases, the J end by 2 bases, with 13 bases between. The CDR3 extends over 15 amino acids. The CDR3 is CASSPWDTAYNEQFF. CDR3 nucleotides: TGTGCCAGCAGCCCATGGGACACAGCCTACAATGAGCAGTTCTTC.

The rearrangement joins TRBV29-1 to TRBJ1-2; no reliable D call. CDR1 is SQVTM, CDR2 ANQGSEA, per germline. The CDR3 has 14 residues. The germline V and J ends were trimmed by 0 bases and 7 bases, with 15 bases remaining between them. CDR3 sequence reads: CSVEDHSRVVGYTF. As DNA, the CDR3 is TGCAGCGTTGAAGATCATTCTCGGGTTGTTGGCTACACCTTC.